The source of this T cell receptor (beta chain) is a study of CD8 T cells in ankylosing spondylitis. Quantitative molecular-barcoded 5'-RACE generated the TCR beta libraries. TCRdb reanalysed the 5' RACE reads using MiXCR and keeps one entry per CDR3 protein. The sample has some 30,000 distinct CDR3 sequences; around 6.7% are singletons. There are many counts of this clonotype. This CDR3 has 13 amino acids. V lost 3 bases and J lost 6, with 9 bases in between. The sequence derives from a male donor with ankylosing spondylitis or in good health (not recorded which). The chain has TRBV12-3 or TRBV12-4 and TRBJ1-5; D gene unclear. The material sequenced was blood, either unsorted or a sorted T cell fraction (not recorded which). This CDR3 is CASSLSHTQPQHF. DNA of the CDR3: TGTGCCAGCAGTTTGAGCCACACTCAGCCCCAGCATTTT.